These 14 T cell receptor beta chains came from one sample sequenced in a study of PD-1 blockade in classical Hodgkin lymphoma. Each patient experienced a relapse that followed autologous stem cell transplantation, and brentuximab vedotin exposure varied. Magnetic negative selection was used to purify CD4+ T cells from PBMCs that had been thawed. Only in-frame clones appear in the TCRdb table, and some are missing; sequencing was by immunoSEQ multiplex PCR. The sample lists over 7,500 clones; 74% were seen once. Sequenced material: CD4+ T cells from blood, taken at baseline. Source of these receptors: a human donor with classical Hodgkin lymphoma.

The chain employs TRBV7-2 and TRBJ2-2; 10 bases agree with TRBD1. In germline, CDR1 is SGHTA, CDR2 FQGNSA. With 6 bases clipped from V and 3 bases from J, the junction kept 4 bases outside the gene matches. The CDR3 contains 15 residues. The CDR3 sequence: CASSTGQGDTGELFF. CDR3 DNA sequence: TGTGCCAGCAGTACCGGACAGGGGGACACCGGGGAGCTGTTTTTT.

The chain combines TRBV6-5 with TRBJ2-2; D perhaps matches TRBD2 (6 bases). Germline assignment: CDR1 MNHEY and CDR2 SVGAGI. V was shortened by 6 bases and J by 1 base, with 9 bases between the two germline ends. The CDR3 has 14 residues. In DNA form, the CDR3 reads TGTGCCAGCAGCCGGACTAAGAACACCGGGGAGCTGTTTTTT. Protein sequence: CASSRTKNTGELFF.

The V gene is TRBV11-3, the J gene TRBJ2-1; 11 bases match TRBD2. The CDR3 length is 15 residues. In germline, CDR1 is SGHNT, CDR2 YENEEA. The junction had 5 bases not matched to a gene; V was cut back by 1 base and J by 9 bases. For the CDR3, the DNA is TGTGCCAGCAGCTTAGTTAGCGGGAGGGCCGGTGAGCAGTTCTTC. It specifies CASSLVSGRAGEQFF.

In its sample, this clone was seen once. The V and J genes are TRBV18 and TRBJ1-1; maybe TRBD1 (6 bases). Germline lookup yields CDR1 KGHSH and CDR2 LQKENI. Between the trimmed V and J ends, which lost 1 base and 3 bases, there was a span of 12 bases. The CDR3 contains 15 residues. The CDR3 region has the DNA TGTGCCAGCTCACCACTTGCACAGGGCGACACTGAAGCTTTCTTT. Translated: CASSPLAQGDTEAFF.

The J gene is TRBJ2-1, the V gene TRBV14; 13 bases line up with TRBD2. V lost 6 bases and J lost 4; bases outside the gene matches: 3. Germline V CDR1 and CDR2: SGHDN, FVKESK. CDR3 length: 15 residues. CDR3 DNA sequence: TGTGCCAGCAGACGGACTAGCGGGAGTTACAATGAGCAGTTCTTC. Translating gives CASRRTSGSYNEQFF.

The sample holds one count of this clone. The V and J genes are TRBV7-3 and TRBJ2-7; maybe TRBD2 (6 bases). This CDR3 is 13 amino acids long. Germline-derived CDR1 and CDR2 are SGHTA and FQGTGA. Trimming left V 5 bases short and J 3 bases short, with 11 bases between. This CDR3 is CASSRDGGYEQYF. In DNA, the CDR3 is TGTGCCAGCAGCAGGGACGGGGGCTACGAGCAGTACTTC.

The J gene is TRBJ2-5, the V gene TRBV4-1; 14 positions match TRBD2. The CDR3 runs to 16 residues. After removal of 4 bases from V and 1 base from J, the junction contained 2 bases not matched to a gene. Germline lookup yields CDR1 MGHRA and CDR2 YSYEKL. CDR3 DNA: TGCGCCAGCAGCCGAGGACTAGCGGGAGGCCAAGAGACCCAGTACTTC. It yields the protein CASSRGLAGGQETQYF.

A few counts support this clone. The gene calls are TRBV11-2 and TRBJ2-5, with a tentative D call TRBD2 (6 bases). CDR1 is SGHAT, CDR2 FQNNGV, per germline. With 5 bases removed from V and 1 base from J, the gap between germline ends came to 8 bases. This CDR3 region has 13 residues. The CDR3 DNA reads TGTGCCAGCAGCGGGGGACTCCAAGAGACCCAGTACTTC. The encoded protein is CASSGGLQETQYF. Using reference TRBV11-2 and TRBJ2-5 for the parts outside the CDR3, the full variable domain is EAGVAQSPRYKIIEKRQSVAFWCNPISGHATLYWYQQILGQGPKLLIQFQNNGVVDDSQLPKDRFSAERLKGVDSTLKIQPAKLEDSAVYLCASSGGLQETQYFGPGTRLLVL.

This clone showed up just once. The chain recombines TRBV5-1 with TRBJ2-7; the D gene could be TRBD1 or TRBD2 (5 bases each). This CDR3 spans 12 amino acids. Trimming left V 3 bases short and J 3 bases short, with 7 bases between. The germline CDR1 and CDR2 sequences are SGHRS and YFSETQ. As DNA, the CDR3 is TGCGCCAGCAGCTGGGACCTCTACGAGCAGTACTTC. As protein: CASSWDLYEQYF.

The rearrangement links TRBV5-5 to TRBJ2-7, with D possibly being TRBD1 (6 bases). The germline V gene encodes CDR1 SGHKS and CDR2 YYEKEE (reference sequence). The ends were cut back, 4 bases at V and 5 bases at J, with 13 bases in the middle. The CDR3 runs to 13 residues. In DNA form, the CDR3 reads TGTGCCAGCAGCACTGGGACAATCAACGAGCAGTACTTC. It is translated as CASSTGTINEQYF.

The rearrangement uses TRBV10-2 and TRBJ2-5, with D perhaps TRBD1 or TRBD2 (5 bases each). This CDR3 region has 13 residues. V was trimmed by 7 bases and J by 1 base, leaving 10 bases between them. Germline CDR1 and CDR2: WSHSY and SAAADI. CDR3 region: CASKRDLQETQYF. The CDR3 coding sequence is TGCGCCAGCAAACGGGACCTCCAAGAGACCCAGTACTTC.

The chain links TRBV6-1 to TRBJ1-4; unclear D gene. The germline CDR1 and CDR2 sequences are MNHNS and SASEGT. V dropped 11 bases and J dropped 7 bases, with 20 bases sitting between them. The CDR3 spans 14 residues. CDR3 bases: TGTGCCGCCCGGAGTGGCCGAGGGAGTGAAAAACTGTTTTTT. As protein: CAARSGRGSEKLFF.

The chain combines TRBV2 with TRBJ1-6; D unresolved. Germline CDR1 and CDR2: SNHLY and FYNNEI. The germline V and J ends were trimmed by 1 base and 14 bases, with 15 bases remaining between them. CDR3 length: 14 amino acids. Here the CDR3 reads CASSEVWGDSTLHF. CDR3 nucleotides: TGTGCCAGCAGTGAAGTTTGGGGTGATTCGACCCTCCACTTT.

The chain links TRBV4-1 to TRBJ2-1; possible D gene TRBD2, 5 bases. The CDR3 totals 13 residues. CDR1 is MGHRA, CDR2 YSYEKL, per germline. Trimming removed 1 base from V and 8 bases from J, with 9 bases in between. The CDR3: CASSQGGRHEQFF. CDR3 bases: TGCGCCAGCAGCCAAGGCGGGCGGCATGAGCAGTTCTTC.